This entry lists 30 T cell receptor beta chains sequenced from one sample in a study of cytomegalovirus exposure and HLA in healthy donors. Primers included in the PCR were 60 Vbeta and 13 Jbeta primers. Sequencing used immunoSEQ multiplex PCR; TCRdb keeps in-frame clones, though not all of them. This repertoire shows under 200,000 clones, approximately 80% found once; its top ten account for under 2%. Sequenced input: PBMCs. Receptors were obtained from a young woman in good health and CMV-seronegative.

This rearrangement joins TRBV9 to TRBJ1-2, with TRBD1 matching 7 bases. J gave up 2 bases and V 3 bases, and 7 bases lay outside the gene matches. Germline V gene lookup returns CDR1 SGDLS and CDR2 YYNGEE. The CDR3 consists of 15 residues. The CDR3 region is CASSETGRKNYGYTF. For the CDR3, the DNA is TGTGCCAGCAGCGAGACAGGGCGAAAGAACTATGGCTACACCTTC.

V and J are TRBV19 and TRBJ2-7; D is possibly TRBD2 (5 bases). CDR1 and CDR2 (germline): LNHDA, SQIVND (reference sequence). Trimming shortened V by 4 bases and J by 0 bases, and 7 bases separated the two germline ends. The CDR3 spans 13 residues. The CDR3: CASSKGSSYEQYF. The CDR3 DNA reads as TGTGCCAGTAGTAAAGGGAGCTCCTACGAGCAGTACTTC.

The chain carries TRBV5-5 and TRBJ2-1; 7 nucleotides agree with TRBD1. The germline gives CDR1 SGHKS, CDR2 YYEKEE (reference sequence). CDR3 length: 12 amino acids. Germline trimming cut 7 bases from V and 6 bases from J; bases unmatched to any gene: 4. CDR3 DNA: TGTGCCAGCGGTTCAGGGGGCAATGAGCAGTTCTTC. Translation gives CASGSGGNEQFF.

The chain is built from TRBV11-2 and TRBJ2-5; 9 nucleotides line up with TRBD1. TRBJ2-7 explains the end of the DNA better; the J call may be wrong. Germline V CDR1 and CDR2: SGHAT, FQNNGV. The CDR3 loop spans 14 amino acids. The CDR3 loop is CASSPGTGYHEQYF. The CDR3 DNA follows: TGTGCCAGCAGCCCCGGGACAGGGTATCACGAGCAGTACTTC.

The chain has TRBV2 and TRBJ1-4, with D perhaps matching TRBD1 (6 bases). The CDR3 spans 14 residues. Looked up from germline, CDR1 is SNHLY and CDR2 is FYNNEI. V was cut by 5 bases and J by 7 bases, with 14 bases left in between. The CDR3 DNA reads as TGTGCCAGCAGTAAAACAGGGTTGGGTGAAAAACTGTTTTTT. Protein product: CASSKTGLGEKLFF.

The chain combines TRBV6-6 with TRBJ2-1; 12 positions match TRBD2. V lost 5 bases to trimming and J lost 7 bases; unmatched junction nucleotides: 3. CDR3 length equals 14 residues. The germline gives CDR1 MNHNY, CDR2 SVGAGI (reference sequence). The CDR3 spells CASSRLAGANEQFF. In DNA, the CDR3 is TGTGCCAGCAGTCGACTAGCGGGAGCGAATGAGCAGTTCTTC.

The V gene is TRBV7-3, the J gene TRBJ2-1; a weak D match, TRBD2 (6 bases). The V end was cut by 1 base, the J end by 7 bases, with 8 bases between. This CDR3 is 13 amino acids long. Germline V gene data show CDR1 as SGHTA and CDR2 as FQGTGA. For the CDR3, the DNA is TGTGCCAGCAGCTTAAGTGCGGGAAATGAGCAGTTCTTC. Protein: CASSLSAGNEQFF.

V gene TRBV7-9 combines with J gene TRBJ2-3, with 7 bases matching TRBD1. V shed 1 base, J shed 0 bases, and the junction held 10 bases outside the gene matches. Germline V gene data show CDR1 as SEHNR and CDR2 as FQNEAQ (reference sequence). The CDR3 loop spans 18 amino acids. The chain's CDR3 is CASSLDRGNKYSTDTQYF. The CDR3 nucleotides are TGTGCCAGCAGCTTAGACAGGGGAAACAAATATAGCACAGATACGCAGTATTTT.

The chain recombines TRBV5-1 with TRBJ2-7, with 10 bases lining up with TRBD1. The length of the CDR3 is 14 residues. V lost 4 bases and J lost 7; bases outside the gene matches: 8. CDR1 and CDR2 (germline): SGHRS, YFSETQ. CDR3 residues: CASSPRQGAWEQYF. The CDR3 DNA is TGCGCCAGCAGCCCTCGACAGGGGGCCTGGGAGCAGTACTTC.

This clone was seen just once. The rearrangement joins TRBV7-2 to TRBJ2-1, with TRBD2 matching 8 bases. The junction had 8 bases not matched to a gene; V was cut back by 2 bases and J by 5 bases. The CDR3 runs 16 residues. Germline CDR1 SGHTA, CDR2 FQGNSA. For the CDR3, the DNA is TGTGCCAGCAGCTTATGGCCTAGCGGGCCCAACAATGAGCAGTTCTTC. This translates into CASSLWPSGPNNEQFF.

This sequence joins TRBV6-5 and TRBJ1-1; D is unresolved. Trimming took 2 bases from V and 1 from J, leaving 5 bases between them. From germline, CDR1 is MNHEY and CDR2 SVGAGI. This CDR3 has 13 residues. The CDR3 is CASSYNQNTEAFF. The CDR3 bases are TGTGCCAGCAGTTACAATCAGAACACTGAAGCTTTCTTT.

This rearrangement joins TRBV1 to TRBJ2-2; the D call in the table, TRBD2, was not verified against the DNA. TRBV1 is an annotated pseudogene. This CDR3 comprises 17 residues. The CDR3 nucleotides read TGCACCAGCAGCGAAAGCCATCAGCGGGGGCCGGGCGGGGAGCTGTTTTTT. Protein sequence: CTSSESHQRGPGGELFF.

The rearrangement links TRBV4-1 to TRBJ2-4; 7 positions match TRBD2. CDR1 MGHRA and CDR2 YSYEKL come from the germline V gene. V lost 3 bases to trimming and J lost 3 bases; unmatched junction nucleotides: 14. This CDR3 has 18 residues. The CDR3 DNA reads TGCGCCAGCAGCCAGGGACTGGGGGGGAGGGATGGCAAAAACATTCAGTACTTC. It encodes CASSQGLGGRDGKNIQYF.

Written as DNA, the CDR3 is TGCAGCGTCGCGGGCCAACTAGCGGAAGAGACCCAGTACTTC. It is translated as CSVAGQLAEETQYF. The rearrangement links TRBV29-1 to TRBJ2-5; 8 positions match TRBD2. CDR1 and CDR2 from the germline V gene are SQVTM and ANQGSEA. V shed 6 bases, J shed 3 bases, and the junction held 9 bases outside the gene matches. The CDR3 totals 14 residues.

The DNA of the CDR3 is TGTGCCAGCACTTTGGACGGGACACTCCTCGGGGAGACCCAGTACTTC. This encodes CASTLDGTLLGETQYF. This chain joins TRBV18 and TRBJ2-5; D perhaps matches TRBD1 (6 bases). The CDR3 has 16 residues. Germline V gene data show CDR1 as KGHSH and CDR2 as LQKENI. With 8 bases removed from V and 5 bases from J, the gap between germline ends came to 24 bases.

This chain connects TRBV5-1 to TRBJ2-7; 7 bases match TRBD2. CDR3 length: 15 amino acids. The germline gives CDR1 SGHRS, CDR2 YFSETQ. Germline trimming cut 0 bases from V and 5 bases from J; bases unmatched to any gene: 8. As DNA, the CDR3 is TGCGCCAGCAGCTTGGTTGGGGGGGGGACGGACGAGCAGTACTTC. It yields the protein CASSLVGGGTDEQYF.

The genes are TRBV6-1 and TRBJ1-6, with TRBD1 matching 9 bases. CDR1 MNHNS and CDR2 SASEGT come from the germline V gene. CDR3 length: 17 amino acids. Losses at the gene ends were 2 bases for V and 10 bases for J; bases not matched to a gene: 12. The CDR3 DNA sequence: TGTGCCAGCAGTGAAAAGACCCGGGACAGGGTAGGCTCACCCCTCCACTTT. Translation: CASSEKTRDRVGSPLHF.

CDR3: CASSYPGTVRVWDTEAFF. CDR3 DNA: TGTGCCAGCAGCTATCCCGGGACAGTCCGAGTTTGGGACACTGAAGCTTTCTTT. The genes are TRBV7-9 and TRBJ1-1; 7 bases map to TRBD1. The length of the CDR3 is 18 residues. The junction had 17 bases not matched to a gene; V was cut back by 4 bases and J by 3 bases. From germline, CDR1 is SEHNR and CDR2 FQNEAQ (reference sequence). Variable domain in full (rest from reference TRBV7-9 and TRBJ1-1): DTGVSQNPRHKITKRGQNVTFRCDPISEHNRLYWYRQTLGQGPEFLTYFQNEAQLEKSRLLSDRFSAERPKGSFSTLEIQRTEQGDSAMYLCASSYPGTVRVWDTEAFFGQGTRLTVV.

This rearrangement joins TRBV10-3 to TRBJ2-2, with 8 bases that match TRBD1. With V trimmed by 7 bases and J by 3 bases, 7 bases remained unmatched. From germline, CDR1 is ENHRY and CDR2 SYGVKD. There are 15 residues in the CDR3. CDR3 DNA: TGTGCCATCAAAGGACAGGGACAGGACACCGGGGAGCTGTTTTTT. Translated, it gives CAIKGQGQDTGELFF.

The genes are TRBV2 and TRBJ2-3; 7 bases are shared with TRBD2. The V segment lost 1 base and the J segment 3 bases; nucleotides outside the gene matches: 7. The CDR3 is made up of 16 amino acids. The V gene's germline CDR1 is SNHLY and CDR2 FYNNEI. CDR3 loop: CASSEVSLADTDTQYF. DNA of the CDR3: TGTGCCAGCAGTGAAGTGAGCCTAGCGGATACAGATACGCAGTATTTT.

This chain joins TRBV11-2 and TRBJ2-1; the D is unclear. The germline V gene encodes CDR1 SGHAT and CDR2 FQNNGV. There are 13 residues in the CDR3. Trimming shortened V by 4 bases and J by 9 bases, and 13 bases separated the two germline ends. The CDR3 nucleotides read TGTGCCAGCAGCTCCTCTCTAGGCATTGAGCAGTTCTTC. Protein product: CASSSSLGIEQFF.

The chain carries TRBV25-1 and TRBJ2-2, with TRBD1 identical over 7 bases. This CDR3 has 16 amino acids. V lost 3 bases and J lost 2; bases outside the gene matches: 6. CDR1 is MGHDK, CDR2 SYGVNS, per germline. Here the CDR3 reads CASSDWGTANTGELFF. The DNA of the CDR3 is TGTGCCAGCAGTGATTGGGGGACAGCTAACACCGGGGAGCTGTTTTTT.

This clone has more than one count but fewer than ten. The chain joins TRBV5-6 to TRBJ2-3; D gene ambiguous. The germline V gene encodes CDR1 SGHDT and CDR2 YYEEEE. Between the trimmed V and J ends, which lost 3 bases and 0 bases, there was a span of 2 bases. The CDR3 spans 12 residues. The CDR3 bases are TGTGCCAGCAGCTCTAGCACAGATACGCAGTATTTT. Amino acid sequence: CASSSSTDTQYF.

Comment on this clone: At one end the junction does not follow the germline gene, possibly because of a read error. This rearrangement joins TRBV28 to TRBJ1-5; D gene ambiguous. The CDR3 is 13 amino acids. Per germline, CDR1 MDHEN and CDR2 SYDVKM. In DNA, the CDR3 is TGTGCCGGCAGTTTATTGTTCGATCAGCCCCAGCATTTT. It is translated as CAGSLLFDQPQHF. The full variable domain, with the rest looked up from reference TRBV28 and TRBJ1-5, is DVKVTQSSRYLVKRTGEKVFLECVQDMDHENMFWYRQDPGLGLRLIYFSYDVKMKEKGDIPEGYSVSREKKERFSLILESASTNQTSMYLCAGSLLFDQPQHFGDGTRLSIL.

The CDR3 DNA follows: TGTGCCAGCAGCTGGACCGGGACAGTGAGTTATGGCTACACCTTC. Protein: CASSWTGTVSYGYTF. The chain recombines TRBV13 with TRBJ1-2; 7 nucleotides agree with TRBD1. The CDR3 loop spans 15 amino acids. The J segment lost 5 bases and the V segment lost 4 bases, leaving 10 bases of the junction unmatched. Germline V gene sequence: CDR1 PRHDT, CDR2 FYEKMQ (reference sequence).

The gene calls are TRBV13 and TRBJ2-7, with a weak D call TRBD2 (5 bases). This CDR3 has 15 residues. Germline values: CDR1 PRHDT, CDR2 FYEKMQ (reference sequence). The ends were cut back, 5 bases at V and 7 bases at J, with 21 bases in the middle. CDR3 sequence reads: CASSLSLSPPGEQYF. In DNA form, the CDR3 reads TGTGCCAGCAGCCTTAGTTTATCCCCACCGGGGGAGCAGTACTTC.

This clone showed up just a few times. The genes are TRBV28 and TRBJ1-2; 9 nucleotides align to TRBD1. This CDR3 has 19 residues. The junction had 15 bases not matched to a gene; V was cut back by 2 bases and J by 2 bases. Per the germline V gene, CDR1 is MDHEN and CDR2 is SYDVKM. CDR3 in DNA: TGTGCCAGCAGTTTACTACAGGGGGGCCCACAGGGGGCGAACTATGGCTACACCTTC. This sequence encodes CASSLLQGGPQGANYGYTF.

The V call is TRBV5-1, the J call TRBJ2-7; 8 nucleotides align to TRBD1. Germline V gene lookup returns CDR1 SGHRS and CDR2 YFSETQ. Trimming removed 4 bases from V and 0 bases from J; junction bases left unmatched: 9. The CDR3 spans 16 residues. The CDR3 DNA sequence: TGCGCCAGCAGCCAGTCACGGACAGGGTTCTCCTACGAGCAGTACTTC. Translated: CASSQSRTGFSYEQYF.

The genes are TRBV6-4 and TRBJ2-6; the D gene is possibly TRBD2 (5 bases). The CDR3 covers 17 residues. Germline CDR1 reads MRHNA; CDR2 reads SNTAGT. The germline V and J ends were trimmed by 2 bases and 0 bases, with 11 bases remaining between them. In DNA, the CDR3 is TGTGCCAGCAGTGACACGGAAGCGGCCTCTGGGGCCAACGTCCTGACTTTC. This codes for CASSDTEAASGANVLTF.

The V and J genes are TRBV7-6 and TRBJ2-5; TRBD2 aligns across 8 bases. The trim removed 5 bases at V and 7 bases at J, leaving 9 bases unmatched. The germline V gene encodes CDR1 SGHVS and CDR2 FNYEAQ. The CDR3 extends over 14 amino acids. The CDR3: CASSPSPGGGTQYF. In DNA, the CDR3 is TGTGCCAGCAGCCCCAGCCCCGGGGGGGGGACCCAGTACTTC.